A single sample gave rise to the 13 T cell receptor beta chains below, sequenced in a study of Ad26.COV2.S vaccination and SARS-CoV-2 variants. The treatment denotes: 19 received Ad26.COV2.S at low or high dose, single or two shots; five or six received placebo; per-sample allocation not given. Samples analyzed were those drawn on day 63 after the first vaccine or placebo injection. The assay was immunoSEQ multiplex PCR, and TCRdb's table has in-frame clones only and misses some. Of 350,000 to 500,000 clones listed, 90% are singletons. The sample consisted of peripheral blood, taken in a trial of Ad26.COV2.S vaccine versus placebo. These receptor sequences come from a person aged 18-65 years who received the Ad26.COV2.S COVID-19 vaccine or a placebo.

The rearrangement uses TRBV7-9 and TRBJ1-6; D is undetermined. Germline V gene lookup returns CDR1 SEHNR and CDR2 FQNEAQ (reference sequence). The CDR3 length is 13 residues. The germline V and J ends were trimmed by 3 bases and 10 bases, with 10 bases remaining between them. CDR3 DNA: TGTGCCAGCAGCTTGTCGGTTGGCTCACCCCTCCACTTT. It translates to CASSLSVGSPLHF.

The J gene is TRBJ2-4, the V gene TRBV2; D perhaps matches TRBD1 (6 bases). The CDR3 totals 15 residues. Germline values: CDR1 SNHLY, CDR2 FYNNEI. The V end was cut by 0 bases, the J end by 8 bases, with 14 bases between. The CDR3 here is CASSEAGALGDIQYF. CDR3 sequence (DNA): TGTGCCAGCAGTGAAGCGGGGGCCCTTGGGGACATTCAGTACTTC.

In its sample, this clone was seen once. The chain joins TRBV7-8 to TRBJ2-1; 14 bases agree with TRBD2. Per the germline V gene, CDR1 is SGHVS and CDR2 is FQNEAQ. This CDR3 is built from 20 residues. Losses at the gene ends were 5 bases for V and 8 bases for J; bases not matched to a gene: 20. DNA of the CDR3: TGTGCCAGCAGCCGATTGGGACTAGCGGGAGTATCACCGTGGAAGGATGAGCAGTTCTTC. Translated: CASSRLGLAGVSPWKDEQFF.

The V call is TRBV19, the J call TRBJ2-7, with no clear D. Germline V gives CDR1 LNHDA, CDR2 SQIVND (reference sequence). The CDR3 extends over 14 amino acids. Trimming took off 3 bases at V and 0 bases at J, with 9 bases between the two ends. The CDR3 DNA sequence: TGTGCCAGTAGTATTTCAGCTCCCTCCTACGAGCAGTACTTC. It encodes CASSISAPSYEQYF.

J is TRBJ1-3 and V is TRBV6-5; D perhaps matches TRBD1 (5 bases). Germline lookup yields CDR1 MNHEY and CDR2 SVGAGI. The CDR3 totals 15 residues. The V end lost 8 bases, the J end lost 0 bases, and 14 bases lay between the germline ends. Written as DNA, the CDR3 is TGTGCCAGCCTCAGGGCCCGGAGCTCTGGAAACACCATATATTTT. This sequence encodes CASLRARSSGNTIYF.

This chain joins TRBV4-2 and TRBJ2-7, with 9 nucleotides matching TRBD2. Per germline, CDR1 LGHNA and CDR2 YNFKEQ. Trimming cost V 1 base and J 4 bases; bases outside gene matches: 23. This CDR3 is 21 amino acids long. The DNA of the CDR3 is TGTGCCAGCAGCCAAGGGTTGGGAGAACCGGGACTAGCTTTGGAGACGTACGAGCAGTACTTC. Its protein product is CASSQGLGEPGLALETYEQYF.

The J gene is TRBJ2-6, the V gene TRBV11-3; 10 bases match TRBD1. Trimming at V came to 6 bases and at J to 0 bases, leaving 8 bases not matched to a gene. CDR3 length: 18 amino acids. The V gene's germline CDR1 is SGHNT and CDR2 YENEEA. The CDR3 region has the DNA TGTGCCAGCAGTGTAGGGACAGGGGCCGACTCTGGGGCCAACGTCCTGACTTTC. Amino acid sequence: CASSVGTGADSGANVLTF.

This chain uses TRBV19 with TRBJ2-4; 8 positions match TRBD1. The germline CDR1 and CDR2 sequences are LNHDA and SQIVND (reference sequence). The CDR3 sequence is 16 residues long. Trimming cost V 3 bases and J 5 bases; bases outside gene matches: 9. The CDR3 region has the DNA TGTGCCAGTAGTATTACCGGGCAGGGGGCTCAAAACATTCAGTACTTC. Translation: CASSITGQGAQNIQYF.

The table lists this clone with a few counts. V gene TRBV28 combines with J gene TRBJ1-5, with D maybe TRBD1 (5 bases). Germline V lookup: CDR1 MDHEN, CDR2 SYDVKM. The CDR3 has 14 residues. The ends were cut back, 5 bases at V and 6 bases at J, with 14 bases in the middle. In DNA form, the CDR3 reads TGTGCCAGCAGTATGGGACCTTCTAGTCAGCCCCAGCATTTT. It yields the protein CASSMGPSSQPQHF.

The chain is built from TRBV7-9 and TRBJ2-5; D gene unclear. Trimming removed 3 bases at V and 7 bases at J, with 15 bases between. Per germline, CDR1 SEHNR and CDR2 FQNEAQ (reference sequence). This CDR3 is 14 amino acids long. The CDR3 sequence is CASSFSRVGGTQYF. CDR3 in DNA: TGTGCCAGCAGCTTTAGCCGTGTCGGCGGGACCCAGTACTTC.

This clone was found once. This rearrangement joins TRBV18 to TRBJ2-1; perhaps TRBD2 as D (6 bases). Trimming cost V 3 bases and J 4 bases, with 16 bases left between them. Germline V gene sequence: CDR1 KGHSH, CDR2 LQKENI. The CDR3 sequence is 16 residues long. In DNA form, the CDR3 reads TGTGCCAGCTCACCTTGGGACCCGCGGGATTACAATGAGCAGTTCTTC. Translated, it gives CASSPWDPRDYNEQFF.

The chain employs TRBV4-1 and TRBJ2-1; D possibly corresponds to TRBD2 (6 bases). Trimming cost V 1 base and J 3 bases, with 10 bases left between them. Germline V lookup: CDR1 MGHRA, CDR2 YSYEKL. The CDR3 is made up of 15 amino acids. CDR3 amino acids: CASSQAAGNYNEQFF. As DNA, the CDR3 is TGCGCCAGCAGCCAAGCGGCGGGAAACTACAATGAGCAGTTCTTC.

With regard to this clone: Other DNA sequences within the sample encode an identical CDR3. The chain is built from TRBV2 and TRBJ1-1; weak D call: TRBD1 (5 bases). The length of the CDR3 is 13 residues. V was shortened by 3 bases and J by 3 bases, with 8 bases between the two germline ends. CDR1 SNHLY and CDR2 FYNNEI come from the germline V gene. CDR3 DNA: TGTGCCAGCAGTGAGGAAGGGGACACTGAAGCTTTCTTT. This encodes CASSEEGDTEAFF.